This T cell receptor beta chain was recovered during a study of T-cell reconstitution after alpha-beta-depleted transplantation in children. General study points: T-cell numbers and diversity, one year after transplant, stemmed largely from T cells that were newly produced.

TCRbeta library construction was performed incorporating unique molecular identifiers. TCRdb redid the calling of the PCR reads with MiXCR, one entry per CDR3 protein. The data contain about 980,000 distinct CDR3 sequences, roughly 31% of them singletons. This CDR3 comprises 15 residues. Germline CDR1 reads WSHSY; CDR2 reads SAAADI. V was cut by 3 bases and J by 6 bases, with 15 bases left in between. This clonotype was counted a few times. The antigen is unknown. The sequencing here drew on PBMCs, mostly from graft donor cells, taken 360 days after TCRalphabeta/CD19-depleted stem cell transplant. The receptor comes from a boy less than two years old who had a stem cell transplant for SCID, so the T cells may come from the graft donor. The genes are TRBV10-2 and TRBJ1-5; D is uncertain. CDR3 bases: TGCGCCAGCAGTGAATTGGCTCACTCGGGTCAGCCCCAGCATTTT. It codes for CASSELAHSGQPQHF.